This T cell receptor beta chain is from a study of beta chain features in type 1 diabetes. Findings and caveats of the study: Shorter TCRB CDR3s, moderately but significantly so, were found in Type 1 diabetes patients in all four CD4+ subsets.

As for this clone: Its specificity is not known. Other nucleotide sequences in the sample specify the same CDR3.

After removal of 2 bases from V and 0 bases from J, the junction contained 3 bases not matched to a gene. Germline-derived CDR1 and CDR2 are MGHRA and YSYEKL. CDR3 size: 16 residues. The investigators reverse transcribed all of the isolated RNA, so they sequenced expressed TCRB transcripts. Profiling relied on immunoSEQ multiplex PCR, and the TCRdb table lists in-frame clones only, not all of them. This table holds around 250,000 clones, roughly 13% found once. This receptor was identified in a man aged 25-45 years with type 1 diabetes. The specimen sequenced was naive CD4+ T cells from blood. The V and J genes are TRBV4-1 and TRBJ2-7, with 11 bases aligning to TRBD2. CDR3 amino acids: CASSQPGTSGSYEQYF. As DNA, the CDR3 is TGCGCCAGCAGCCAACCCGGGACTAGCGGCTCCTACGAGCAGTACTTC.